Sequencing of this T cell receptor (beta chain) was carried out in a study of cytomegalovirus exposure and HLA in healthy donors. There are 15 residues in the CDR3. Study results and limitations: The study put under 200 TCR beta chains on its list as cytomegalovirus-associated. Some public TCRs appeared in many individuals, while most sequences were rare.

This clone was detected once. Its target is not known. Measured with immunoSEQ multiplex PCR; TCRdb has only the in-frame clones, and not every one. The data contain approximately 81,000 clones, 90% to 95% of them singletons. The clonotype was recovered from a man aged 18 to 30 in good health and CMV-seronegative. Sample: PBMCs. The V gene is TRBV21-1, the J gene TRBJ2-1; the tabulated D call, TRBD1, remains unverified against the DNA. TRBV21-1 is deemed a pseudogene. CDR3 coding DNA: TGTGCCAGCAGCAAAGAGGGGCTTTACTACAATGAGCAGTTCTTC. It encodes CASSKEGLYYNEQFF.